This TCR beta chain was recovered during a study of blood T cell repertoires in COVID-19. Across the study: Samples of COVID-19 (acute and convalescent) were obtained from the United States, Italy and Spain. Nucleic acid was either cDNA or gDNA, and it came from T cells, B-cell-depleted T cells, or PBMCs.

The CDR3 has 16 residues. The V and J ends lost 6 bases and 6 bases, in that order; junction bases with no gene match: 13. The germline V gene has CDR1 WSHSY and CDR2 SAAADI. Per the original data handling: For nucleated cells, counts were estimated from reference gene primer amplification. Some clones are missing from TCRdb's copy, which holds only in-frame ones; the method was immunoSEQ multiplex PCR. That table furnishes V, J and clone size, whereas the DNA furnished D and trimming. The sample lists tens of thousands of clones; approximately 91% were seen once. This TCR was sampled from a man between 60 and 75 years old with acute or convalescent COVID-19. The sample taken for sequencing was peripheral blood. The genes are TRBV10-2 and TRBJ2-4, with 8 bases identical to TRBD2. The CDR3 loop is CASSNPTREGSNIQYF. CDR3 coding DNA: TGCGCCAGCAGCAATCCTACCCGGGAGGGGTCAAACATTCAGTACTTC.